A selection of T cell receptor beta chains follows, all from one sample in a study of post-analysis software for immune sequencing data. TCRdb passed the PCR reads through MiXCR, listing each CDR3 protein once. The data hold under 900,000 distinct CDR3 sequences, with 53% observed a single time. Material: blood. The receptors were gathered from a girl aged 10-17 years with multiple sclerosis. Both conserved end residues are part of each CDR3. The order of the fields is J gene, D gene, clone size, V gene, CDR3 DNA, CDR3 protein. The D gene is left open where the match is weak. Expanded clones are given a class, and other clones once, few, many or no size at all.

>TRBJ2-7|TRBD2|NA|TRBV20-1
TGCAGTGCTAGAGATGGGACTAACTACGAGCAGTACTTC
CSARDGTNYEQYF
>TRBJ2-6|TRBD1|NA|TRBV12-3/TRBV12-4
TGTGCCAGCAGTTTCGGAGCTCCCGGGACAGAAAATACTGGGGCCAACGTCCTGACTTTC
CASSFGAPGTENTGANVLTF
>TRBJ2-7|TRBD1|few|TRBV12-3/TRBV12-4
TGTGCCAGCGGGAGAGGGGGCGAGTACGAGCAGTACTTC
CASGRGGEYEQYF
>TRBJ2-2|TRBD2|NA|TRBV24-1
TGTGCCACCAGTGACCGACAGACTAGCGGGTCGAACACCGGGGAGCTGTTTTTT
CATSDRQTSGSNTGELFF
>TRBJ2-1|NA|NA|TRBV7-9
TGTGCCAGCAGCCTCGTCGGGAAACGCGCCTACAATGAGCAGTTCTTC
CASSLVGKRAYNEQFF
>TRBJ2-7|NA|once|TRBV7-3
TGTGCCAGCAGCTTAACTCCGGGCCGGGAGCAGTACTTC
CASSLTPGREQYF
>TRBJ2-1|NA|few|TRBV7-6
TGTGCCAGCAGCTTAGGTGAAGGCAGTAACAATGAGCAGTTCTTC
CASSLGEGSNNEQFF
>TRBJ1-2|NA|NA|TRBV28
TGTGCCAGTTGGACCCTCGAACAAAGCTATGGCTACACCTTC
CASWTLEQSYGYTF
>TRBJ1-2|NA|few|TRBV6-6
TGTGCCAGCAGTTATGCCCTGTATGGCTACACCTTC
CASSYALYGYTF
>TRBJ2-7|NA|NA|TRBV3-1
TGTGCCAGCAGCCAAGGGGGCCGGATTGACAGAACATTTCCTCAGTACTTC
CASSQGGRIDRTFPQYF
>TRBJ2-3|TRBD2|NA|TRBV20-1
TGCAGTGCTACGGGGGCGGGAGGGGTTAGCACAGATACGCAGTATTTT
CSATGAGGVSTDTQYF
>TRBJ2-7|NA|NA|TRBV20-1
TGCAGTGCGCTGGACTTCACTACCTCCTACGAGCAGTACTTC
CSALDFTTSYEQYF
>TRBJ2-7|NA|few|TRBV7-2
TGTGCCAGCAGCTTACCCGGGTCTCACGAGCAGTACTTC
CASSLPGSHEQYF
>TRBJ2-7|TRBD1|few|TRBV29-1
TGCAGCGTCCGGGACAGGGAGTTTTCCTACGAGCAGTACTTC
CSVRDREFSYEQYF
>TRBJ2-7|TRBD1|NA|TRBV13
TGTGCCAGCAGCGGCGGGACAGGGGGCCCAACCCCCTACGAGCAGTACTTC
CASSGGTGGPTPYEQYF
>TRBJ2-7|TRBD2|once|TRBV6-5
TGTGCCAGCAGTAGGGAGGGATCCTACGAGCAGTACTTC
CASSREGSYEQYF
>TRBJ2-7|NA|NA|TRBV27
TGTGCCAGCAGTTTAATGGGAGACGAGCAGTACTTC
CASSLMGDEQYF
>TRBJ2-1|TRBD2|NA|TRBV12-3/TRBV12-4
TGTGCCAGCACAGGTGGTTTGGGTAGCGGGAGTTCTGGGGAGCAGTTCTTC
CASTGGLGSGSSGEQFF